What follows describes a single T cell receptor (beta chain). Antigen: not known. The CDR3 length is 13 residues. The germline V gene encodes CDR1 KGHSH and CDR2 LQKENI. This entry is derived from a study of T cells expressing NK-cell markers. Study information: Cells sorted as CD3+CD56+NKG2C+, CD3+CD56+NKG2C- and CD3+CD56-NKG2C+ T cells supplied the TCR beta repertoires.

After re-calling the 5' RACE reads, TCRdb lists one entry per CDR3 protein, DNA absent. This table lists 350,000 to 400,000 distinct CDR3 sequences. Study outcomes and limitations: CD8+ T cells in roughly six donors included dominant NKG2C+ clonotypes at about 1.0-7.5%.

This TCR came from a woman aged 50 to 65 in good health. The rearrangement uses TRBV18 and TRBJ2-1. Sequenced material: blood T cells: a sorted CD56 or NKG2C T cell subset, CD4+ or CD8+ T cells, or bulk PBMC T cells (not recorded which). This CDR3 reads CASSPQGYNEQFF. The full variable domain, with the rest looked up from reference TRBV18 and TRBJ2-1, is NAGVMQNPRHLVRRRGQEARLRCSPMKGHSHVYWYRQLPEEGLKFMVYLQKENIIDESGMPKERFSAEFPKEGPSILRIQQVVRGDSAAYFCASSPQGYNEQFFGPGTRLTVL.